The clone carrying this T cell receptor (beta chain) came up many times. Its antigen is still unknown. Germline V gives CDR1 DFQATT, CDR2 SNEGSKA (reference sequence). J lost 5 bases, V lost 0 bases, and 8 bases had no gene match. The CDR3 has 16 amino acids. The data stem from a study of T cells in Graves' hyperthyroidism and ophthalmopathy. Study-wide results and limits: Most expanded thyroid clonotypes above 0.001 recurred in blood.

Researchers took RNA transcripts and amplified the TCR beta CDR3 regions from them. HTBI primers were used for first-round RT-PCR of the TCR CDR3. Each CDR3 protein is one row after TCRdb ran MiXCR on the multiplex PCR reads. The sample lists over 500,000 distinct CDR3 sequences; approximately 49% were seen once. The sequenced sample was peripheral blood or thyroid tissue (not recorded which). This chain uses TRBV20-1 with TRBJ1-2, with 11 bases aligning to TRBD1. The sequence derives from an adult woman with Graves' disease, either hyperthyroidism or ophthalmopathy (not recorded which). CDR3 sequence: CSARDMGTGGGYGYTF. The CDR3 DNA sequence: TGCAGTGCTAGAGATATGGGGACAGGGGGAGGGTATGGCTACACCTTC.